The subject of this entry is one T cell receptor beta chain. Its cognate antigen is unknown. Profiling relied on immunoSEQ multiplex PCR, and the TCRdb table lists in-frame clones only, not all of them. The table has 45,000 to 60,000 clones, 86% seen once; the top ten hold more than 2%. This sample was taken from a study of T cells in localized non-small cell lung cancer. General study findings and limits: The appearance of a median roughly 58 of the top 100 tumor clones was seen in adjacent lung.

Germline V gene data show CDR1 as SQVTM and CDR2 as ANQGSEA. V lost 4 bases, J lost 0 bases, and 11 bases lay in between. The length of the CDR3 is 14 residues. This TCR came from a man aged 40-75 years with stage II lung adenocarcinoma. This chain connects TRBV29-1 to TRBJ2-3; D is unclear. The source material was PBMCs, sampled before any cancer treatment. Here the CDR3 reads CSVVVSPSTDTQYF. CDR3 DNA: TGCAGCGTTGTGGTATCGCCTAGCACAGATACGCAGTATTTT.